The subject of this entry is one T cell receptor (beta chain). The data originate from a study of shared clonotypes between healthy human individuals. Only CD45RO-negative cells positively selected for CCR7 counted as naive CD8 cells, so terminally differentiated effector memory CD45RA+ cells were excluded. TCRdb's table, derived via immunoSEQ multiplex PCR, lists solely in-frame clones and lacks some. The sample gives hundreds of thousands of clones, less than 97% of which show up once; over 0.09% is in the top ten. Sequenced sample: naive CD8+ T cells sorted from blood. The receptor was derived from a woman in her twenties or thirties in good health.

The CDR3 protein is CASIPGRRNYEQYF. In DNA form, the CDR3 reads TGTGCCAGCATTCCGGGACGGCGAAACTACGAGCAGTACTTC. The J gene is TRBJ2-7, the V gene TRBV2, with D perhaps matching TRBD1 or TRBD2 (5 bases each). Germline lookup yields CDR1 SNHLY and CDR2 FYNNEI. The V and J ends lost 7 bases and 3 bases respectively, with 16 bases between them. This CDR3 spans 14 amino acids.